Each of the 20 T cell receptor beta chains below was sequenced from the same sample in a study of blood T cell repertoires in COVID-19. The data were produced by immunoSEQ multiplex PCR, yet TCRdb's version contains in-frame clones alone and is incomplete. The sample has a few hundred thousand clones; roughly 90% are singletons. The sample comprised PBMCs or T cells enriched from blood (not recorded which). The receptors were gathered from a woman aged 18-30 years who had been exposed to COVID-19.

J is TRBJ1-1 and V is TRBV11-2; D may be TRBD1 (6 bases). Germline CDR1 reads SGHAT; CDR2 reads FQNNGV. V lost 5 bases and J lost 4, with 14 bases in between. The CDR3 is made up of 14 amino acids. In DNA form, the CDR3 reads TGTGCCAGCAGCCCCTCAGGGGTTTCCACTGAAGCTTTCTTT. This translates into CASSPSGVSTEAFF.

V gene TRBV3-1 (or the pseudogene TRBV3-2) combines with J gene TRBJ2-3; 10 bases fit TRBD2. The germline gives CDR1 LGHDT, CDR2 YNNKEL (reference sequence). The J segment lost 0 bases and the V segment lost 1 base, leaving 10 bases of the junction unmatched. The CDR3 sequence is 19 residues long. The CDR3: CASSQVASGRETSTDTQYF. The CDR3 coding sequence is TGTGCCAGCAGCCAAGTAGCTAGCGGGAGAGAGACTAGCACAGATACGCAGTATTTT.

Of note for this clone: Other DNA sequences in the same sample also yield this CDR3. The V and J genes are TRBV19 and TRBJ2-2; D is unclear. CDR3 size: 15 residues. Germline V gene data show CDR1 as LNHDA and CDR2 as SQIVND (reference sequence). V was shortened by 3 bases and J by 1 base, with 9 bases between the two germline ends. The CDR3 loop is CASSIGQVNTGELFF. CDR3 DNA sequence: TGTGCCAGTAGTATCGGTCAGGTGAACACCGGGGAGCTGTTTTTT.

Here the CDR3 DNA reads TGTGCCAGCAAGACAGGGGGCCACGAGCAGTACTTC. Amino acids: CASKTGGHEQYF. V and J are TRBV27 and TRBJ2-7; TRBD1 matches at 10 bases. CDR1 MNHEY and CDR2 SMNVEV come from the germline V gene (reference sequence). This CDR3 region has 12 residues. The V and J ends lost 7 bases and 5 bases, in that order; junction bases with no gene match: 2.

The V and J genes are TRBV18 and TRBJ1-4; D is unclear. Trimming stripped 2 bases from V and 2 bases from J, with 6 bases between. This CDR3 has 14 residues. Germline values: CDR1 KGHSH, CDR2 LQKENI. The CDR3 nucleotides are TGTGCCAGCTCACCAGGGAGTACTAATGAAAAACTGTTTTTT. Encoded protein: CASSPGSTNEKLFF.

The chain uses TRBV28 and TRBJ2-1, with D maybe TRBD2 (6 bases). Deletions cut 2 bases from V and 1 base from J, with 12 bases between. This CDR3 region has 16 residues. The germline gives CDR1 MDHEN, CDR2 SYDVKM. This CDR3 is CASSLGGGFSYNEQFF. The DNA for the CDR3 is TGTGCCAGCAGTTTAGGGGGAGGTTTTTCCTACAATGAGCAGTTCTTC.

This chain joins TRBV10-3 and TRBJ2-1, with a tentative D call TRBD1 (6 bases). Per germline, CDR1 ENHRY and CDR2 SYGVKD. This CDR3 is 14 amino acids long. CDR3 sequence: CACSGALSYNEQFF. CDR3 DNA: TGTGCTTGCTCAGGGGCCCTTTCCTACAATGAGCAGTTCTTC.

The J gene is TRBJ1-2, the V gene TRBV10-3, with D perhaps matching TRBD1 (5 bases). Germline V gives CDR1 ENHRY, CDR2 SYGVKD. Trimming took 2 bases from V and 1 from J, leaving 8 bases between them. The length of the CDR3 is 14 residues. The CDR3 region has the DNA TGTGCCATCAGTGAGGGGGGGTTTAACTATGGCTACACCTTC. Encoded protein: CAISEGGFNYGYTF.

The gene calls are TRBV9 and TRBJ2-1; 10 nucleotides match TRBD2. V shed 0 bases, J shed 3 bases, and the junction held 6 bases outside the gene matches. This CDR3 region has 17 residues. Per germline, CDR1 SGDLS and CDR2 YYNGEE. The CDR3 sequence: CASSVGTSGVDYNEQFF. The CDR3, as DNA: TGTGCCAGCAGCGTAGGAACTAGCGGGGTGGACTACAATGAGCAGTTCTTC.

The CDR3 loop reads CATSDSPGQDTLYSNQPQHF. As DNA, the CDR3 is TGTGCCACCAGTGATTCGCCTGGACAGGACACCCTCTATAGCAATCAGCCCCAGCATTTT. This chain uses TRBV24-1 with TRBJ1-5, with 7 bases aligning to TRBD1. Trimming took 2 bases from V and 0 from J; bases not matched to a gene: 15. The germline V gene encodes CDR1 KGHDR and CDR2 SFDVKD. The CDR3 has 20 amino acids.

The CDR3 loop reads CASSMPPPGQEGGYTF. The CDR3 coding sequence is TGTGCCAGTAGTATGCCCCCCCCGGGACAGGAAGGAGGCTACACCTTC. This chain joins TRBV19 and TRBJ1-2; 8 bases agree with TRBD1. J was trimmed by 8 bases and V by 3 bases; bases with no gene match: 14. The CDR3 is 16 residues long. Germline V gene data show CDR1 as LNHDA and CDR2 as SQIVND (reference sequence). Filled out from reference TRBV19 and TRBJ1-2, the complete variable domain reads DGGITQSPKYLFRKEGQNVTLSCEQNLNHDAMYWYRQDPGQGLRLIYYSQIVNDFQKGDIAEGYSVSREKKESFPLTVTSAQKNPTAFYLCASSMPPPGQEGGYTFGSGTRLTVV.

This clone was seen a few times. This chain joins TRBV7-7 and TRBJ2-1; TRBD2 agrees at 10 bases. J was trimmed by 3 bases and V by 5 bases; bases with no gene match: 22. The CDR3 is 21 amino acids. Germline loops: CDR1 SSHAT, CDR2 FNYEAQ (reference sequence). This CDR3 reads CASSPQRSGRAQGPRYNEQFF. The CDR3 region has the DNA TGTGCCAGCAGCCCCCAAAGGAGCGGGAGGGCCCAAGGTCCCCGCTACAATGAGCAGTTCTTC. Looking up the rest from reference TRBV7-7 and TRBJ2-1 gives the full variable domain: GAGVSQSPRYKVTKRGQDVTLRCDPISSHATLYWYQQALGQGPEFLTYFNYEAQPDKSGLPSDRFSAERPEGSISTLTIQRTEQRDSAMYRCASSPQRSGRAQGPRYNEQFFGPGTRLTVL.

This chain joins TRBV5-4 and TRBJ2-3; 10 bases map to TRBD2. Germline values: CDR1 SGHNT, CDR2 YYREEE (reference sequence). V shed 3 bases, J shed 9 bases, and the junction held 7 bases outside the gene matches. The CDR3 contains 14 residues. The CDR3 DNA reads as TGTGCCAGCAGCTCTACGCCTAGCGGGAGCACGCAGTATTTT. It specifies CASSSTPSGSTQYF.

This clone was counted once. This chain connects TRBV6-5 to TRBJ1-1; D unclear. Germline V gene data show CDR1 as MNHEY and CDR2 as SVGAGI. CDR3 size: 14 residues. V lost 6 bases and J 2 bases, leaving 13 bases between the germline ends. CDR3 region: CASSPATENTEAFF. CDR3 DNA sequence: TGTGCCAGCAGCCCCGCAACTGAAAACACTGAAGCTTTCTTT.

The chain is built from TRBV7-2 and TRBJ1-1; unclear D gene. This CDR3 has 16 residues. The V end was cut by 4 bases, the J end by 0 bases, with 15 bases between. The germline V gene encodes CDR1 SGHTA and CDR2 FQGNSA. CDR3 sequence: CASSSRRGGMNTEAFF. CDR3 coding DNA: TGTGCCAGCAGCTCCCGCCGGGGTGGAATGAACACTGAAGCTTTCTTT.

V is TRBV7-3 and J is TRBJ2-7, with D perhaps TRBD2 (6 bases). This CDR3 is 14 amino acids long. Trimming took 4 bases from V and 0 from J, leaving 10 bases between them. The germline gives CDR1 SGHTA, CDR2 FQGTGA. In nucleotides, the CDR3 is TGTGCCAGCAGCTCATCGGGGGACTCCTACGAGCAGTACTTC. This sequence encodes CASSSSGDSYEQYF.

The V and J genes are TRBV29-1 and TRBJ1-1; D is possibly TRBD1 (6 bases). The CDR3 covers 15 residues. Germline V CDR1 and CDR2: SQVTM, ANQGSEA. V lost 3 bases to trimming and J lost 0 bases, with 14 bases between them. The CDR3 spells CSVERGGFMNTEAFF. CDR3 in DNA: TGCAGCGTTGAGAGGGGGGGCTTCATGAACACTGAAGCTTTCTTT. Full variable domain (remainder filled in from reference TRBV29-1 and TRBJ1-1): SAVISQKPSRDICQRGTSLTIQCQVDSQVTMMFWYRQQPGQSLTLIATANQGSEATYESGFVIDKFPISRPNLTFSTLTVSNMSPEDSSIYLCSVERGGFMNTEAFFGQGTRLTVV.

CDR3 residues: CASSFGGGYGYTF. CDR3 DNA: TGTGCCAGCAGTTTCGGGGGTGGCTATGGCTACACCTTC. The chain couples TRBV12-3 or TRBV12-4 to TRBJ1-2; D might be TRBD1 (5 bases). The V gene lost 3 bases and the J gene lost 4 bases, with 9 bases spanning the gap. This CDR3 is built from 13 residues.

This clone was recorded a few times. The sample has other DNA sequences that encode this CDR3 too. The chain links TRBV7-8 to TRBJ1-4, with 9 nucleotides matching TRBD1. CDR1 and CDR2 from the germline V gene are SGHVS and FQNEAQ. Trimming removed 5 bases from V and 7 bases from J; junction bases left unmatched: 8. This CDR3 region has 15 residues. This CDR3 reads CASSPPGQGFEKLFF. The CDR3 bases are TGTGCCAGCAGCCCCCCGGGACAGGGCTTTGAAAAACTGTTTTTT.

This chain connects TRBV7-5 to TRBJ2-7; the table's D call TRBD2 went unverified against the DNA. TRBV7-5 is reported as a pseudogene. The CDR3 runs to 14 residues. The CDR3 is CVRVGGSVPYEQYF. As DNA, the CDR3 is TGTGTCAGAGTGGGGGGTAGTGTACCCTACGAGCAGTACTTC.